The clone carrying this T cell receptor beta chain was picked up a small number of times. The source of the sample is a study of T-cell reconstitution after alpha-beta-depleted transplantation in children. CDR3 size: 19 residues. Germline V gene lookup returns CDR1 SGHNT and CDR2 YYREEE (reference sequence). V was clipped by 0 bases and J by 0 bases; unmatched bases: 8. Unique molecular identifiers featured in how the TCRbeta library was prepared. TCRdb re-derived calls from the PCR reads in MiXCR, one entry per CDR3 protein. The sample records hundreds of thousands of distinct CDR3 sequences, roughly 15% being singletons.

J is TRBJ2-4 and V is TRBV5-4, with TRBD2 identical over 11 bases. The specimen was PBMCs from the stem cell graft donor, collected from the stem cell graft. The receptor was derived from a human donor who donated a stem cell graft to a child with acute myeloid leukemia. The CDR3 sequence: CASSLELGLADLAKNIQYF. In nucleotides, the CDR3 is TGTGCCAGCAGCTTGGAGCTGGGACTAGCGGACCTAGCCAAAAACATTCAGTACTTC.